The T cell receptor (beta chain) described here comes from a study of molecular identifiers for immune sequencing clone quantification. Study results and limitations: In a background of about 1 million naive cells, spiked Jurkat TCR RNA from one cell was reportedly detectable.

TCRdb ran MiXCR on the PCR reads and lists one entry per CDR3 protein. The repertoire holds about 510,000 distinct CDR3 sequences, less than 30% seen once, with roughly 0.79% in the top ten. Remarks on this clonotype: Antigen: not known.

With 2 bases clipped from V and 5 bases from J, the junction kept 7 bases outside the gene matches. Germline loops: CDR1 SGHVS, CDR2 FNYEAQ. The CDR3 is made up of 15 amino acids. This sequence was found in a human donor in good health. Some libraries in this study had Jurkat cell RNA spiked in. This chain uses TRBV7-6 with TRBJ2-5, with 8 bases that match TRBD2. The sequenced sample consisted of naive CD8+ T cells from blood, with Jurkat cell RNA spiked in. The sample's subset: FACS-sorted CD8+CD4-CCR7+CD45RA+ naive T cells. Here the CDR3 reads CASSLKSGGRETQYF. The CDR3 DNA reads as TGTGCCAGCAGCTTAAAATCGGGGGGGCGTGAGACCCAGTACTTC.